The TCR beta chain described here comes from a study of cytomegalovirus exposure and HLA in healthy donors. Germline-derived CDR1 and CDR2 are SNHLY and FYNNEI. This CDR3 has 14 amino acids. With 5 bases clipped from V and 3 bases from J, the junction kept 5 bases outside the gene matches. The study, taken as a whole, reports: Associated with cytomegalovirus, according to the listing, were some 180 TCR beta chains. The tendency of first-cohort TCR clusters to co-occur in the 120 validation repertoires was identified by a subsequent analysis. It was reportedly the case that the classifier diagnosed cytomegalovirus status with high specificity and sensitivity.

This clone was seen more than once but under ten times. Its specificity is not known. Generated by immunoSEQ multiplex PCR, the TCRdb table keeps only in-frame clones and is missing some. The sample gives around 170,000 clones, 85% to 90% of which show up once; approximately 3.1% is in the top ten. Among the 110 or so subjects of the validation cohort, separate from the 666-subject first cohort, were the donors. The specimen was PBMCs. This chain links TRBV2 with TRBJ2-7; TRBD1 matches 9 bases. The TCR comes from a man aged 18 to 29 in good health and CMV-seronegative. The CDR3 DNA reads as TGTGCCAGCAGTTTATCGGGACAGGGCTACGAGCAGTACGTC. Amino acid sequence: CASSLSGQGYEQYV.